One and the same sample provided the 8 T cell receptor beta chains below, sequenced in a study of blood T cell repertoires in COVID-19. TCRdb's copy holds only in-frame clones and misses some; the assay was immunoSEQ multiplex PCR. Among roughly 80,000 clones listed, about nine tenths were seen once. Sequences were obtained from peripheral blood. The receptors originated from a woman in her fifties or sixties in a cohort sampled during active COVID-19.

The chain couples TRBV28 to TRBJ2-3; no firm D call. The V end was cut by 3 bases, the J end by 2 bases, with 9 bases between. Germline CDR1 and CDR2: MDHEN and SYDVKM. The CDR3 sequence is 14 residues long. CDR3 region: CASSFTGYTDTQYF. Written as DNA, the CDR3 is TGTGCCAGCAGTTTCACGGGTTACACAGATACGCAGTATTTT.

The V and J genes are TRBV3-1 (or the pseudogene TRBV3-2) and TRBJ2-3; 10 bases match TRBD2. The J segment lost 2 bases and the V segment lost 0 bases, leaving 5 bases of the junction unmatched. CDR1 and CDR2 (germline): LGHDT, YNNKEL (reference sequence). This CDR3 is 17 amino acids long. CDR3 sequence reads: CASSQDQAGGPTDTQYF. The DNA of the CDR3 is TGTGCCAGCAGCCAAGATCAAGCGGGAGGGCCCACAGATACGCAGTATTTT.

The CDR3 bases are TGTGCCAGCAGTGCGTACAGGGTGGGCGACTCTAAAGAGACCCAGTACTTC. Protein: CASSAYRVGDSKETQYF. The chain combines TRBV6-4 with TRBJ2-5, with D perhaps matching TRBD1 (6 bases). The CDR3 is 17 amino acids. Germline V lookup: CDR1 MRHNA, CDR2 SNTAGT. Trimming took 4 bases from V and 3 from J, leaving 21 bases between them.

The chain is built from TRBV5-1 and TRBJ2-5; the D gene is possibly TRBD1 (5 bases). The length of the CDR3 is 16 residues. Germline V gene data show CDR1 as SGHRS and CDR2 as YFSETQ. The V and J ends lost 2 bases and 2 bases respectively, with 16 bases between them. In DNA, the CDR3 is TGCGCCAGCAGCTTCCTTCCCGACAGTGGACAAGAGACCCAGTACTTC. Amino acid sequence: CASSFLPDSGQETQYF.

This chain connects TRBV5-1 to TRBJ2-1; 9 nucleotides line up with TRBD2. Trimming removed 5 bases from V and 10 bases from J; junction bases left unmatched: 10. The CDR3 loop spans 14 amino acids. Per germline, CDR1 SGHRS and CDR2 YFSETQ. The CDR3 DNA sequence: TGCGCCAGCAGACAACGCTCTAGCGGGGAAGAGCAGTTCTTC. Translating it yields CASRQRSSGEEQFF. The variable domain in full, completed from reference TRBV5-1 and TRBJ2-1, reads KAGVTQTPRYLIKTRGQQVTLSCSPISGHRSVSWYQQTPGQGLQFLFEYFSETQRNKGNFPGRFSGRQFSNSRSEMNVSTLELGDSALYLCASRQRSSGEEQFFGPGTRLTVL.

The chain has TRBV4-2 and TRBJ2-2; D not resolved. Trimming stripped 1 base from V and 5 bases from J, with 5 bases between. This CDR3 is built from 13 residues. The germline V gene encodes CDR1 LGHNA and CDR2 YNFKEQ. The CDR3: CASSQVGTGELFF. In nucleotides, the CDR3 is TGTGCCAGCAGCCAAGTCGGGACCGGGGAGCTGTTTTTT.

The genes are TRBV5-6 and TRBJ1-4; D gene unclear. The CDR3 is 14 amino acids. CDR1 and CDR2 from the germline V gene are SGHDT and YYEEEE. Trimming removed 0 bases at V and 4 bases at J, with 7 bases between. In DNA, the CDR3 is TGTGCCAGCAGCTTGGCCGGTTTTAATGAAAAACTGTTTTTT. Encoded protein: CASSLAGFNEKLFF.

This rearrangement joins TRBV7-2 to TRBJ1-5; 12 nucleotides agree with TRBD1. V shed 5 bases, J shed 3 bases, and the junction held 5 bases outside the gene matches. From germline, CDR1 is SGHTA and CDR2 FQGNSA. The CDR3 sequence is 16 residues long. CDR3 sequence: CASSAPGQGANQPQHF. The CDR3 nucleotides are TGTGCCAGCAGCGCACCGGGACAGGGGGCCAATCAGCCCCAGCATTTT.